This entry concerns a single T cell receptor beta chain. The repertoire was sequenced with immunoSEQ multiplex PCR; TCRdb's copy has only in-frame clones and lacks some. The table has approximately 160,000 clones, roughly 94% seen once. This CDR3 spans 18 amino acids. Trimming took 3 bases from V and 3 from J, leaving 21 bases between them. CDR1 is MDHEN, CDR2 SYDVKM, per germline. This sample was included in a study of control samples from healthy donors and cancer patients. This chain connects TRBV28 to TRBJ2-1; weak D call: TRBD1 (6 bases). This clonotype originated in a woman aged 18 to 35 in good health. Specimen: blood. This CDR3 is CASSLVEGRDTFYNEQFF. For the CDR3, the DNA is TGTGCCAGCAGTTTGGTTGAGGGTCGGGACACCTTCTACAATGAGCAGTTCTTC.